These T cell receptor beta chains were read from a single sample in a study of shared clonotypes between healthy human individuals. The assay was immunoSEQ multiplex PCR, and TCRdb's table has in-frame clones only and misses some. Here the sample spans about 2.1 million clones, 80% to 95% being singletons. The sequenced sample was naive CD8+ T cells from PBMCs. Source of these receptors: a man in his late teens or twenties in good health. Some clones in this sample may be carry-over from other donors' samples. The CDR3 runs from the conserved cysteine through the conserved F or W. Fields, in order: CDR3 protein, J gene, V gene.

CASMGEDTEAFF,TRBJ1-1,TRBV19
CASYERKSYNEQFF,TRBJ2-1,TRBV6-5
CASSLAGLGYEQYF,TRBJ2-7,TRBV5-1
CASSLWGPDNEQFF,TRBJ2-1,TRBV27
CSVDSAVTDTQYF,TRBJ2-3,TRBV29-1
CASKQGNYGYTF,TRBJ1-2,TRBV10-2
CASSFISAEGEETQYF,TRBJ2-5,TRBV27
CASSLGVSTEAFF,TRBJ1-1,TRBV7-2
CASIESRGYNEQFF,TRBJ2-1,TRBV6-6
CASSLVGESYNEQFF,TRBJ2-1,TRBV7-6
CASSPRTTLSTDTQYF,TRBJ2-3,TRBV14
CATSRDDEGHYNYGYTF,TRBJ1-2,TRBV15
CASSLVVADYTEQFF,TRBJ2-1,TRBV7-2
CASSEGPGRIQPQHF,TRBJ1-5,TRBV2
CASSFRTANSPLHF,TRBJ1-6,TRBV4-1
CASSIGAAFSYEQYF,TRBJ2-7,TRBV19
CASGSPRTGDNNEQFF,TRBJ2-1,TRBV12-5
CASSLFAGLAVYNEQFF,TRBJ2-1,TRBV27
CAWSVPEGANQPQHF,TRBJ1-5,TRBV30
CASRPQGFNQPQHF,TRBJ1-5,TRBV25-1
CASSLSDSGANVLTF,TRBJ2-6,TRBV7-7
CASSLLAPSETQYF,TRBJ2-5,TRBV5-1
CASTLGTGNGYEQYF,TRBJ2-7,TRBV11-1
CASSVGTFAYEQYF,TRBJ2-7,TRBV9
CASRTPGAYEQYF,TRBJ2-7,TRBV11-2
CASSTGTNYGYTF,TRBJ1-2,TRBV25-1
CASSVWDRGQGRTYNEQFF,TRBJ2-1,TRBV9
CASGTSSYNEQFF,TRBJ2-1,TRBV5-6
CASSSLTDTQYF,TRBJ2-3,TRBV5-4
CASSVAQREDEQFF,TRBJ2-1,TRBV9
CASSFEVDSNQPQHF,TRBJ1-5,TRBV28
CASSRGLAGSDTQYF,TRBJ2-3,TRBV21-1
CASSQGGGHEQYF,TRBJ2-7,TRBV4-1
CASSIVKDRVGTDTQYF,TRBJ2-3,TRBV9
CASSPTTTGAEAFF,TRBJ1-1,TRBV18
CASSIARQRGPNQPQHF,TRBJ1-5,TRBV19
CAISGLGNTEAFF,TRBJ1-1,TRBV10-3
CASSTRSYNEQFF,TRBJ2-1,TRBV6-5
CASSSRDRGDTEAFF,TRBJ1-1,TRBV13
CASSPRTSLQVF,TRBJ2-1,TRBV18
CASSSAGTSGSSGANVLTF,TRBJ2-6,TRBV11-2
CASSLGILWTGELFF,TRBJ2-2,TRBV11-2
CASSEKPSRFHGYTF,TRBJ1-2,TRBV6-1
CASSLGGVGETQYF,TRBJ2-5,TRBV7-3
CASSLGTGVVAGELFF,TRBJ2-2,TRBV7-6
CASSPTGQDYNEQFF,TRBJ2-1,TRBV5-1
CAWSYRIGYTF,TRBJ1-2,TRBV30